One sample yielded the 25 T cell receptor beta chains listed below, sequenced in a study of beta chain features in type 1 diabetes listed by TCRdb under 2018. The library was generated by the immunoSEQ multiplex PCR assay. The entire isolated RNA was reverse transcribed using the High Capacity cDNA Reverse Transcription Kit, and thus expressed TCRB transcripts were sequenced. Imported from immuneACCESS, the table was reduced by TCRdb to in-frame sequences with V and J called. These copies leave out some clones; in studies compared against another copy, an unresolved V gene accounts for under half, and the cause of the remainder is not known. The sample records about 700,000 clones, 13% of which are singletons. The ten biggest clones cover 0.022% of the sample. The antigens these receptors bind are not known. Overall study outcomes, separate from this receptor: Type 1 diabetes patients showed a moderate but significant shortening of TCRB CDR3 length in all four CD4+ subsets.

Material for sequencing was naive CD4+ T cells from blood. The cell subset or site label, as the study defines it: true naive CD4+ T cells. The receptors shown here come from a man aged 18 to 29 with type 1 diabetes.

The sample holds a few counts of this clone. V and J are TRBV3-1 (or the pseudogene TRBV3-2) and TRBJ2-3, with D unresolved. This CDR3 contains 8 residues. CDR1 LGHDT and CDR2 YNNKEL come from the germline V gene (reference sequence). The CDR3 nucleotides read TGTTTAATTAATACGCAGTATTTT. As protein: CLINTQYF.

This clone has only a few counts. The chain joins TRBV19 to TRBJ2-5; 8 bases agree with TRBD1. Trimming took 5 bases from V and 6 from J; bases not matched to a gene: 11. Per germline, CDR1 LNHDA and CDR2 SQIVND (reference sequence). The CDR3 has 15 amino acids. The CDR3 region has the DNA TGTGCCAGTAGTGCCGGACAGGGACGGAGGAAGACCCAGTACTTC. Residues: CASSAGQGRRKTQYF.

The CDR3 DNA follows: TGCGCCAGCAGCCAAGGGACGCTAAACACCGGGGAGCTGTTTTTT. It translates to CASSQGTLNTGELFF. The chain uses TRBV4-1 and TRBJ2-2; no firm D call. Between the trimmed V and J ends, which lost 1 base and 2 bases, there was a span of 8 bases. The CDR3 extends over 15 amino acids. Germline lookup yields CDR1 MGHRA and CDR2 YSYEKL.

This clone has just a few counts. This chain connects TRBV9 to TRBJ2-5; perhaps TRBD1 as D (5 bases). V dropped 5 bases and J dropped 9 bases, with 14 bases sitting between them. Germline CDR1 and CDR2: SGDLS and YYNGEE. This CDR3 contains 12 residues. The CDR3 DNA reads as TGTGCCAGCAGTCTTGGGGTAGGGGCCCAGTACTTC. This codes for CASSLGVGAQYF.

J is TRBJ1-2 and V is TRBV10-3, with D maybe TRBD1 (6 bases). Germline CDR1 is ENHRY and CDR2 is SYGVKD. V gave up 3 bases and J gave up 0 bases, with 11 bases separating them. The CDR3 is 15 residues long. Here the CDR3 reads CAISEGQNTNYGYTF. CDR3 in DNA: TGTGCCATCAGTGAAGGACAGAACACTAACTATGGCTACACCTTC.

This clone has a handful of counts. V gene TRBV6-1 combines with J gene TRBJ2-5, with 11 bases aligning to TRBD2. Unmatched junction bases numbered 7, after V lost 8 bases and J lost 5 bases. The CDR3 loop spans 14 amino acids. Germline assignment: CDR1 MNHNS and CDR2 SASEGT. This chain's CDR3 is CASGKLAGDETQYF. As DNA, the CDR3 is TGTGCCAGCGGCAAACTAGCGGGGGACGAGACCCAGTACTTC.

This clone was found a few times. The V call is TRBV7-8, the J call TRBJ1-6; D might be TRBD1 (5 bases). In germline, CDR1 is SGHVS, CDR2 FQNEAQ. V lost 5 bases, J lost 6 bases, and 14 bases lay in between. This CDR3 contains 15 residues. For the CDR3, the DNA is TGTGCCAGCAGCGCCCCGGGACGGAGTAATTCACCCCTCCACTTT. It specifies CASSAPGRSNSPLHF.

The chain couples TRBV28 to TRBJ2-6; 11 nucleotides align to TRBD1. The junction had 3 bases not matched to a gene; V was cut back by 5 bases and J by 3 bases. Germline V gene lookup returns CDR1 MDHEN and CDR2 SYDVKM. The CDR3 is 16 amino acids. CDR3 sequence reads: CASSGDRGNGANVLTF. Here the CDR3 DNA reads TGTGCCAGCAGTGGGGACAGGGGGAATGGGGCCAACGTCCTGACTTTC. The full variable domain, in which reference TRBV28 and TRBJ2-6 provide the parts outside the CDR3, is DVKVTQSSRYLVKRTGEKVFLECVQDMDHENMFWYRQDPGLGLRLIYFSYDVKMKEKGDIPEGYSVSREKKERFSLILESASTNQTSMYLCASSGDRGNGANVLTFGAGSRLTVL.

This clone was seen more than once but under ten times. The chain employs TRBV20-1 and TRBJ1-4; D unclear. Per germline, CDR1 DFQATT and CDR2 SNEGSKA (reference sequence). With 5 bases removed from V and 5 bases from J, the gap between germline ends came to 6 bases. CDR3 length equals 11 residues. The CDR3 DNA reads as TGCAGTGCTTGGGAGAATGAAAAACTGTTTTTT. Protein: CSAWENEKLFF.

The V call is TRBV6-5, the J call TRBJ2-5; TRBD2 aligns across 10 bases. Germline trimming cut 2 bases from V and 2 bases from J; bases unmatched to any gene: 2. The CDR3 covers 15 residues. Germline CDR1 MNHEY, CDR2 SVGAGI. This CDR3 is CASSYQAGGQETQYF. The CDR3 DNA follows: TGTGCCAGCAGTTACCAAGCGGGGGGGCAAGAGACCCAGTACTTC.

This clone was picked up a small number of times. The chain joins TRBV13 to TRBJ1-4; D gene uncertain. CDR3 size: 14 residues. V dropped 8 bases and J dropped 2 bases, with 12 bases sitting between them. Germline V CDR1 and CDR2: PRHDT, FYEKMQ (reference sequence). CDR3 protein: CASERGNTNEKLFF. CDR3 bases: TGTGCCAGCGAACGAGGGAACACTAATGAAAAACTGTTTTTT. Supplemented by reference TRBV13 and TRBJ1-4, the full variable domain reads AAGVIQSPRHLIKEKRETATLKCYPIPRHDTVYWYQQGPGQDPQFLISFYEKMQSDKGSIPDRFSAQQFSDYHSELNMSSLELGDSALYFCASERGNTNEKLFFGSGTQLSVL.

This rearrangement joins TRBV7-9 to TRBJ1-2; no clear D. CDR3 size: 15 residues. Trimming removed 1 base from V and 5 bases from J, with 14 bases in between. The germline CDR1 and CDR2 sequences are SEHNR and FQNEAQ (reference sequence). CDR3 DNA sequence: TGTGCCAGCAGCTTAGTACAGCCTAACAAGTATGGCTACACCTTC. Its protein product is CASSLVQPNKYGYTF.

V is TRBV5-1 and J is TRBJ1-4; D gene ambiguous. The ends were cut back, 2 bases at V and 7 bases at J, with 12 bases in the middle. Germline V gene data show CDR1 as SGHRS and CDR2 as YFSETQ. The CDR3 covers 14 residues. CDR3 protein: CASSFNAGGEKLFF. The CDR3 DNA reads as TGCGCCAGCAGCTTCAACGCAGGCGGTGAAAAACTGTTTTTT.

This clone was counted a few times. The chain carries TRBV4-1 and TRBJ1-5; D is undetermined. Germline lookup yields CDR1 MGHRA and CDR2 YSYEKL. Deletions cut 0 bases from V and 6 bases from J, with 12 bases between. The CDR3 is 15 amino acids. The CDR3 loop is CASSQDRGGPQPQHF. In DNA form, the CDR3 reads TGCGCCAGCAGCCAAGATCGAGGAGGGCCTCAGCCCCAGCATTTT.

This clone was observed a handful of times. The gene calls are TRBV29-1 and TRBJ1-1; D gene unclear. The CDR3 sequence is 12 residues long. V was clipped by 6 bases and J by 0 bases, with 8 bases between them. Germline loops: CDR1 SQVTM, CDR2 ANQGSEA. CDR3 bases: TGCAGCGTCCGCGGACTGAACACTGAAGCTTTCTTT. Its protein is CSVRGLNTEAFF.

The rearrangement links TRBV15 to TRBJ1-6; D unresolved. Trimming stripped 3 bases from V and 0 bases from J, with 15 bases between. The germline gives CDR1 LNHNV, CDR2 YYDKDF (reference sequence). CDR3 length equals 18 residues. This CDR3 reads CATSSARGGSSYNSPLHF. CDR3 DNA sequence: TGTGCCACCAGCAGTGCACGGGGAGGAAGCTCCTATAATTCACCCCTCCACTTT.

As for this clone: The identical CDR3 is also encoded by other nucleotide sequences in the sample. V gene TRBV6-6 combines with J gene TRBJ2-2; tentatively, D is TRBD2 (5 bases). V lost 0 bases, J lost 5 bases, and 7 bases lay in between. The CDR3 runs to 14 residues. The V gene's germline CDR1 is MNHNY and CDR2 SVGAGI (reference sequence). The chain's CDR3 is CASSYSSGTGELFF. CDR3 in DNA: TGTGCCAGCAGTTACTCGTCGGGGACCGGGGAGCTGTTTTTT.

Points on this clone: Additional DNA sequences in this sample encode the identical CDR3. The chain has TRBV30 and TRBJ2-3, with TRBD2 identical over 10 bases. In germline, CDR1 is GTSNPN, CDR2 SVGIG (reference sequence). The CDR3 spans 15 residues. The V segment lost 3 bases and the J segment 0 bases; nucleotides outside the gene matches: 3. The CDR3 loop reads CAWSPLAGSTDTQYF. CDR3 in DNA: TGTGCCTGGAGCCCACTAGCGGGGAGCACAGATACGCAGTATTTT.

This clone was counted only a few times. The CDR3 is CASSPLARAKNIQYF. CDR3 bases: TGTGCCAGCAGTCCTTTAGCCAGGGCCAAAAACATTCAGTACTTC. V usage is TRBV2 and J usage is TRBJ2-4; no clear D. The CDR3 consists of 15 residues. Trimming cost V 5 bases and J 1 base, with 12 bases left between them. CDR1 is SNHLY, CDR2 FYNNEI, per germline.

The gene calls are TRBV30 and TRBJ1-1, with a tentative D call TRBD1 (6 bases). Trimming removed 0 bases at V and 2 bases at J, with 16 bases between. This CDR3 region has 16 residues. Per germline, CDR1 GTSNPN and CDR2 SVGIG (reference sequence). DNA of the CDR3: TGTGCCTGGAGTGTACTCAGGGGAGGTGTAAACACTGAAGCTTTCTTT. The encoded protein is CAWSVLRGGVNTEAFF.

The chain links TRBV7-9 to TRBJ2-7; 7 bases agree with TRBD1. The CDR3 loop spans 15 amino acids. CDR1 is SEHNR and CDR2 is FQNEAQ in the germline V gene (reference sequence). V was clipped by 5 bases and J by 4 bases; unmatched bases: 11. CDR3 protein: CASSELGTDYYEQYF. As DNA, the CDR3 is TGTGCCAGCAGCGAGCTGGGGACAGACTATTACGAGCAGTACTTC.

There are a few counts of this clone. The rearrangement uses TRBV19 and TRBJ1-5, with D perhaps matching TRBD1 (6 bases). V was trimmed by 6 bases and J by 6 bases, leaving 15 bases between them. Germline-derived CDR1 and CDR2 are LNHDA and SQIVND (reference sequence). The CDR3 consists of 14 residues. CDR3 nucleotides: TGTGCCAGTAGCTCAGGGGTCCCCAGTCAGCCCCAGCATTTT. This translates into CASSSGVPSQPQHF.

The chain recombines TRBV19 with TRBJ2-1; 7 bases fit TRBD2. After removal of 7 bases from V and 0 bases from J, the junction contained 3 bases not matched to a gene. This CDR3 is built from 14 residues. The germline gives CDR1 LNHDA, CDR2 SQIVND (reference sequence). CDR3 in DNA: TGTGCCAGTACTGAGCGGGGCTCCTACAATGAGCAGTTCTTC. It specifies CASTERGSYNEQFF.

Only a few counts were recorded for this clone. This sequence joins TRBV10-3 and TRBJ2-5, with a weak D call TRBD1 (7 bases). Germline V lookup: CDR1 ENHRY, CDR2 SYGVKD. The CDR3 has 14 residues. The V gene lost 6 bases and the J gene lost 5 bases, with 16 bases spanning the gap. In DNA, the CDR3 is TGTGCCATCAGAACGTCAGGAGGGGGCGAGACCCAGTACTTC. This translates into CAIRTSGGGETQYF.

The chain combines TRBV15 with TRBJ1-3; D is possibly TRBD1 (5 bases). V was trimmed by 5 bases and J by 1 base, leaving 12 bases between them. The CDR3 runs 15 residues. From germline, CDR1 is LNHNV and CDR2 YYDKDF (reference sequence). CDR3 in DNA: TGTGCCACCAGCTGGACAAACCCTTCTGGAAACACCATATATTTT. Its translation is CATSWTNPSGNTIYF. Drawing the rest from reference TRBV15 and TRBJ1-3, the complete variable domain is DAMVIQNPRYQVTQFGKPVTLSCSQTLNHNVMYWYQQKSSQAPKLLFHYYDKDFNNEADTPDNFQSRRPNTSFCFLDIRSPGLGDTAMYLCATSWTNPSGNTIYFGEGSWLTVV.